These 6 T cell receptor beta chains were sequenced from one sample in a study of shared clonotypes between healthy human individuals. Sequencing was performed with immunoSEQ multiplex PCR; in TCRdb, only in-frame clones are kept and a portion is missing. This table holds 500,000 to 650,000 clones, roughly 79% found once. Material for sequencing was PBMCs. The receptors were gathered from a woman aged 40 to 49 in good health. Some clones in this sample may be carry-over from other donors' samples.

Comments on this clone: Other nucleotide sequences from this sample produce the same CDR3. The CDR3 loop reads CAISESGGNYGYTF. CDR3 coding DNA: TGTGCCATCAGTGAGTCGGGGGGGAACTATGGCTACACCTTC. The V and J genes are TRBV10-3 and TRBJ1-2; D is perhaps TRBD1 (5 bases). Trimming left V 0 bases short and J 2 bases short, with 7 bases between. In germline, CDR1 is ENHRY, CDR2 SYGVKD. This CDR3 has 14 residues.

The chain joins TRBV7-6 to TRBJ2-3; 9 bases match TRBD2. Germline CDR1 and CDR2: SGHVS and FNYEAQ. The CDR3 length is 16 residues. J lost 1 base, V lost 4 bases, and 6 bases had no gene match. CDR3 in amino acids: CASSWGSGSGTDTQYF. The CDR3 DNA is TGTGCCAGCAGCTGGGGTAGCGGGAGCGGCACAGATACGCAGTATTTT.

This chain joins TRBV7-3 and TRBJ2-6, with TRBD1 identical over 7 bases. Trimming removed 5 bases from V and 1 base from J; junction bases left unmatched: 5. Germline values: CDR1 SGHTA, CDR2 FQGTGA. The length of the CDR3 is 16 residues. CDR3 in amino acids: CASSQRTGSGANVLTF. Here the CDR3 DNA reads TGTGCCAGCAGCCAAAGGACAGGTTCTGGGGCCAACGTCCTGACTTTC.

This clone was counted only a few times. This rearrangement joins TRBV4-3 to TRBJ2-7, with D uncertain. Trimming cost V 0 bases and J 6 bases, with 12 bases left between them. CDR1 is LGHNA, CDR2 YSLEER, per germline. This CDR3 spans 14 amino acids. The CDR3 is CASSQEILSVEQYF. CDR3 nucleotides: TGCGCCAGCAGCCAAGAGATTCTGTCCGTCGAGCAGTACTTC.

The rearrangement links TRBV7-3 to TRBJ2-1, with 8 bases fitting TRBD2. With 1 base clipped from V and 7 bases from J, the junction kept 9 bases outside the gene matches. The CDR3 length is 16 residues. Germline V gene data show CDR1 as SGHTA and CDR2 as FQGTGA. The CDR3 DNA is TGTGCCAGCAGCTTAAGCATAGCGGGATCTTTGAATGAGCAGTTCTTC. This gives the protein CASSLSIAGSLNEQFF.

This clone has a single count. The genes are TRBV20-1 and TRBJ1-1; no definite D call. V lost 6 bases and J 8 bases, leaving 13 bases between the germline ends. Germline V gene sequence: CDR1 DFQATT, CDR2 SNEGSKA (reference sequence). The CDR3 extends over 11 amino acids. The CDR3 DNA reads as TGCAGTGCGTCCGCGGCGCACGAAGCTTTCTTT. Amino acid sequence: CSASAAHEAFF.